The 21 T cell receptor beta chains below all came from one sample that was sequenced in a study of regulatory T cells in long-lasting Graves disease. Time point: newly diagnosed GD, antithyroid drugs for less than 3 months. The TCR library used RNA extracted from PBMCs. Combining iRepertoire HTBI primers with Arm-PCR of CDR3 regions, the authors built TCR beta libraries. TCRdb independently ran MiXCR on the multiplex PCR reads; one entry per CDR3 protein. The sample includes 400,000 to 650,000 distinct CDR3 sequences, 15% to 20% seen only once; the top ten take around 25%. These data were likewise used in another study, on T cells in Graves' hyperthyroidism and ophthalmopathy.

The sequences come from peripheral blood mononuclear cells (PBMCs), collected at new diagnosis, from a patient treated with antithyroid drugs. The origin of the receptors is a woman aged 40-60 years with Graves disease.

This clonotype was seen only a few times. This chain links TRBV20-1 with TRBJ2-5, with D perhaps matching TRBD2 (6 bases). The CDR3 loop spans 13 amino acids. Trimming took 5 bases from V and 6 from J, leaving 16 bases between them. Germline CDR1 is DFQATT and CDR2 is SNEGSKA (reference sequence). CDR3 sequence: CSAPIGGTKTQYF. The CDR3 DNA sequence: TGCAGTGCTCCTATCGGGGGAACGAAGACCCAGTACTTC.

This clonotype showed up many times. The CDR3 spells CASSRGDTDTQYF. CDR3 sequence (DNA): TGTGCCAGCAGCCGCGGAGACACAGATACGCAGTATTTT. This chain connects TRBV2 to TRBJ2-3, with D uncertain. Per the germline V gene, CDR1 is SNHLY and CDR2 is FYNNEI. V shed 6 bases and J shed 2 bases, with 9 bases lying between them. This CDR3 comprises 13 residues. The variable domain in full, completed from reference TRBV2 and TRBJ2-3, reads EPEVTQTPSHQVTQMGQEVILRCVPISNHLYFYWYRQILGQKVEFLVSFYNNEISEKSEIFDDQFSVERPDGSNFTLKIRSTKLEDSAMYFCASSRGDTDTQYFGPGTRLTVL.

This clonotype was counted ten times or more. The J gene is TRBJ1-1, the V gene TRBV18, with D hard to call. The V gene's germline CDR1 is KGHSH and CDR2 LQKENI. This CDR3 has 16 residues. The V and J ends lost 3 bases and 1 base respectively, with 15 bases between them. The CDR3 reads CASSPSYQDGNTEAFF. In DNA form, the CDR3 reads TGTGCCAGCTCACCTTCCTACCAGGACGGGAACACTGAAGCTTTCTTT.

At least ten counts were recorded for this clonotype. This chain uses TRBV12-3 or TRBV12-4 with TRBJ2-7; 7 bases align to TRBD2. CDR3 length equals 14 residues. Trimming at V came to 7 bases and at J to 9 bases, leaving 15 bases not matched to a gene. The CDR3 nucleotides are TGTGCCAGCAAGGAAACCGGGACTAAAAATAGGCAGTACTTC. Protein: CASKETGTKNRQYF.

Ten or more counts support this clonotype. The chain couples TRBV20-1 to TRBJ2-1; TRBD2 might be the D (5 bases). The CDR3 consists of 11 residues. The V gene lost 3 bases and the J gene lost 8 bases, with 8 bases spanning the gap. Germline CDR1 DFQATT, CDR2 SNEGSKA (reference sequence). CDR3 nucleotide sequence: TGCAGTGCTAGGCTGGAGGATGAGCAGTTCTTC. Its protein is CSARLEDEQFF.

This chain connects TRBV5-1 to TRBJ1-3; no clear D gene. This CDR3 has 16 amino acids. Germline lookup yields CDR1 SGHRS and CDR2 YFSETQ. Trimming took 0 bases from V and 2 from J, leaving 12 bases between them. This CDR3 is CASSLASGIPGNTIYF. The CDR3, as DNA: TGCGCCAGCAGCTTGGCATCGGGGATTCCTGGAAACACCATATATTTT. The complete variable domain, with remaining parts taken from reference TRBV5-1 and TRBJ1-3, reads KAGVTQTPRYLIKTRGQQVTLSCSPISGHRSVSWYQQTPGQGLQFLFEYFSETQRNKGNFPGRFSGRQFSNSRSEMNVSTLELGDSALYLCASSLASGIPGNTIYFGEGSWLTVV.

The chain couples TRBV10-3 to TRBJ1-5; 10 bases line up with TRBD1. V trimming: 5 bases; J trimming: 2 bases; junction bases outside the gene matches: 3. The CDR3 extends over 15 amino acids. The germline V gene encodes CDR1 ENHRY and CDR2 SYGVKD. CDR3 coding DNA: TGTGCCATCAGTCCCGGGACAGGGGGCAATCAGCCCCAGCATTTT. Translating gives CAISPGTGGNQPQHF.

This clonotype came up a few times. The V and J genes are TRBV27 and TRBJ1-5, with D unclear. There are 15 residues in the CDR3. Germline lookup yields CDR1 MNHEY and CDR2 SMNVEV (reference sequence). V was clipped by 2 bases and J by 4 bases, with 12 bases between them. CDR3 DNA: TGTGCCAGCAGTTTAAAGGGTCCCCCGAATCAGCCCCAGCATTTT. This codes for CASSLKGPPNQPQHF.

This clonotype has only a few counts. This rearrangement joins TRBV5-1 to TRBJ2-1, with D maybe TRBD1 (6 bases). V lost 2 bases to trimming and J lost 4 bases, with 10 bases between them. In germline, CDR1 is SGHRS, CDR2 YFSETQ. This CDR3 region has 14 residues. CDR3 loop: CASSFLGQYNEQFF. DNA for the CDR3: TGCGCCAGCAGCTTTCTAGGACAGTACAATGAGCAGTTCTTC.

This clonotype was seen a handful of times. The chain carries TRBV19 and TRBJ2-7; D may be TRBD2 (6 bases). Per the germline V gene, CDR1 is LNHDA and CDR2 is SQIVND (reference sequence). With 6 bases removed from V and 1 base from J, the gap between germline ends came to 16 bases. CDR3 length: 15 amino acids. CDR3 nucleotide sequence: TGTGCCAGTAGCAGTAGCGCGGGGCGGTCCTACGAGCAGTACTTC. Its protein product is CASSSSAGRSYEQYF.

This clonotype was seen many times. The chain employs TRBV2 and TRBJ2-3; TRBD2 matches at 10 bases. V lost 7 bases and J lost 0; bases outside the gene matches: 4. CDR3 length equals 15 residues. From germline, CDR1 is SNHLY and CDR2 FYNNEI. The CDR3 is CASITSGVSTDTQYF. The CDR3 bases are TGTGCCAGCATAACTAGCGGGGTTAGCACAGATACGCAGTATTTT.

The chain uses TRBV5-1 and TRBJ2-3; D gene ambiguous. V was clipped by 2 bases and J by 2 bases, with 6 bases between them. The CDR3 is made up of 13 amino acids. Germline values: CDR1 SGHRS, CDR2 YFSETQ. In nucleotides, the CDR3 is TGCGCCAGCAGCTTCCCTGACACAGATACGCAGTATTTT. Protein product: CASSFPDTDTQYF.

The chain couples TRBV12-5 to TRBJ1-2; D remains unclear. The V gene's germline CDR1 is LGHNT and CDR2 FRNRAP. The CDR3 is 11 amino acids. V was trimmed by 6 bases and J by 7 bases, leaving 9 bases between them. In DNA form, the CDR3 reads TGTGCTAGTGGCTCCCCCAGTGGCTACACCTTC. Amino acid sequence: CASGSPSGYTF.

The sample holds a few counts of this clonotype. The chain links TRBV27 to TRBJ1-1, with D perhaps TRBD1 (6 bases). This CDR3 comprises 15 residues. CDR1 and CDR2 (germline): MNHEY, SMNVEV (reference sequence). V dropped 6 bases and J dropped 7 bases, with 21 bases sitting between them. CDR3 nucleotides: TGTGCCAGCAGGCCCCTGGGGGGCCCTGGGGGTGAAGCTTTCTTT. Translating gives CASRPLGGPGGEAFF.

This clonotype was recorded many times. The rearrangement uses TRBV19 and TRBJ1-1; 9 bases are shared with TRBD1. Germline CDR1 and CDR2: LNHDA and SQIVND (reference sequence). This CDR3 region has 14 residues. Unmatched junction bases numbered 5, after V lost 6 bases and J lost 3 bases. Here the CDR3 DNA reads TGTGCCAGTAGGGCCTGGGACAGGGACACTGAAGCTTTCTTT. This gives the protein CASRAWDRDTEAFF.

This clonotype was found many times. One end of the junction is discordant with germline, which a read error may explain. The chain couples TRBV5-1 to TRBJ1-1, with 7 positions matching TRBD1. This CDR3 has 12 residues. CDR1 SGHRS and CDR2 YFSETQ come from the germline V gene. The CDR3 sequence: CASRQGNTEAFF. The CDR3 nucleotides are TGTGCCAGCCGACAGGGGAACACTGAAGCTTTCTTT.

The chain is built from TRBV19 and TRBJ1-5; TRBD1 matches at 7 bases. J was trimmed by 5 bases and V by 10 bases; bases with no gene match: 8. Germline V gene data show CDR1 as LNHDA and CDR2 as SQIVND (reference sequence). This CDR3 region has 13 residues. CDR3 nucleotides: TGTGCCACCACGACAGGGATCGATCAGCCCCAGCATTTT. Translated: CATTTGIDQPQHF.

This clonotype has a count of ten or more. The chain recombines TRBV20-1 with TRBJ2-3; D is undetermined. The CDR3 is 15 amino acids. Trimming cost V 2 bases and J 2 bases, with 14 bases left between them. Germline CDR1 reads DFQATT; CDR2 reads SNEGSKA (reference sequence). As DNA, the CDR3 is TGCAGTGCTAGACCCTGGCTCCGGGTCACAGATACGCAGTATTTT. Translation: CSARPWLRVTDTQYF.

The gene calls are TRBV12-3 or TRBV12-4 and TRBJ2-1; 7 nucleotides line up with TRBD1. The V and J ends lost 6 bases and 2 bases, in that order; junction bases with no gene match: 19. CDR3 length equals 19 residues. CDR3 coding DNA: TGTGCCAGCAGCCGTACCGGGACAGCTTCTACTATCACCTACAATGAGCAGTTCTTC. This gives the protein CASSRTGTASTITYNEQFF.

In its sample, this clonotype was seen many times. The gene calls are TRBV5-5 and TRBJ1-1, with a tentative D call TRBD1 (6 bases). This CDR3 has 13 residues. Germline V gene lookup returns CDR1 SGHKS and CDR2 YYEKEE (reference sequence). The ends were cut back, 0 bases at V and 5 bases at J, with 8 bases in the middle. The DNA of the CDR3 is TGTGCCAGCAGCTTGGAAACAGGGACTGAAGCTTTCTTT. Protein: CASSLETGTEAFF. The whole variable domain, remainder taken from reference TRBV5-5 and TRBJ1-1, is DAGVTQSPTHLIKTRGQQVTLRCSPISGHKSVSWYQQVLGQGPQFIFQYYEKEERGRGNFPDRFSARQFPNYSSELNVNALLLGDSALYLCASSLETGTEAFFGQGTRLTVV.

This clonotype was observed many times. The chain recombines TRBV30 with TRBJ1-2; perhaps TRBD1 as D (5 bases). Per the germline V gene, CDR1 is GTSNPN and CDR2 is SVGIG (reference sequence). V shed 3 bases and J shed 4 bases, with 18 bases lying between them. The CDR3 spans 15 residues. The CDR3 loop reads CAWRPTPGTVYGYTF. In DNA form, the CDR3 reads TGTGCCTGGAGACCAACGCCGGGGACGGTCTATGGCTACACCTTC.